This T cell receptor beta chain was sequenced in a study of blood T cells in healthy people across ages. The CDR3 is 13 amino acids. CDR1 and CDR2 (germline): MNHNS, SASEGT. The V and J ends lost 3 bases and 4 bases respectively, with 9 bases between them. It was about 9.4 milliliters of peripheral blood that were drawn from each donor. PCR was performed a second time for roughly 7 to 11 cycles using a sample-barcoded 5' primer and a J-beta primer mix. Researchers report that a template-switch adaptor with 12 random nucleotides tagged each cDNA molecule. Each CDR3 protein gets one entry after TCRdb re-called the 5' RACE reads with MiXCR. The sample gives about 1.4 million distinct CDR3 sequences, around 59% of which show up once; 5.5% to 8% is in the top ten. Findings of the study overall: While age rose, TCR beta diversity per million T cells dropped in a roughly linear way.

Comments on this clonotype: Antigen unknown.

The J gene is TRBJ1-1, the V gene TRBV6-1, with D perhaps matching TRBD1 (5 bases). The receptor's source is a man between 18 and 29 years old in good health. Sequencing was performed on blood. The CDR3 spells CASSDARATEAFF. DNA for the CDR3: TGTGCCAGCAGTGATGCCAGGGCCACTGAAGCTTTCTTT.